This T cell receptor (beta chain) was obtained from a study of blood T cell repertoires in COVID-19. The CDR3 totals 15 residues. The germline gives CDR1 MNHEY, CDR2 SVGAGI. Trimming at V came to 6 bases and at J to 2 bases, leaving 8 bases not matched to a gene. This clone occurred once. The assay was immunoSEQ multiplex PCR, and TCRdb's table has in-frame clones only and misses some. The profile covers some 300,000 clones, with approximately 91% appearing a single time and about 1.7% taken by the ten largest. This clonotype was sampled from a woman aged 35 to 49 who had recovered from COVID-19. The chain couples TRBV6-5 to TRBJ2-7; 9 bases match TRBD2. Sequencing used PBMCs or T cells enriched from blood (not recorded which). The CDR3 DNA reads TGTGCCAGCAGACCCGGACTAGCGCGAACCTACGAGCAGTACTTC. Its protein is CASRPGLARTYEQYF.